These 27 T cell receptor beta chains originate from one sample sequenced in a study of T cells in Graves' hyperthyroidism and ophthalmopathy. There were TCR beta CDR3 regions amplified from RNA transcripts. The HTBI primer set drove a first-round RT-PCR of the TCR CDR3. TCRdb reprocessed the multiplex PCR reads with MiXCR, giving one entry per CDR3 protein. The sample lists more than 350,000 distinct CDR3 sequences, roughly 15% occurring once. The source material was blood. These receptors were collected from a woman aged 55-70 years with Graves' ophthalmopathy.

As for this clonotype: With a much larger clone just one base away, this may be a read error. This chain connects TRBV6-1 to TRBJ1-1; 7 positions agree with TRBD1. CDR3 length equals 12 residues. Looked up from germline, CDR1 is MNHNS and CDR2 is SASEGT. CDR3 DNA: TGTGCCAACAGTATCCCCGGGACAGCGGCTTTCTTT. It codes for CANSIPGTAAFF.

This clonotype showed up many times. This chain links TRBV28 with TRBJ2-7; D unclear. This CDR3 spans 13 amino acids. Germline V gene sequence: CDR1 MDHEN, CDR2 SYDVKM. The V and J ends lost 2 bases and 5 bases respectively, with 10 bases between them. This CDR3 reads CASSLGTWDEQYF. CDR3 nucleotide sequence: TGTGCCAGCAGTTTAGGAACGTGGGACGAGCAGTACTTC.

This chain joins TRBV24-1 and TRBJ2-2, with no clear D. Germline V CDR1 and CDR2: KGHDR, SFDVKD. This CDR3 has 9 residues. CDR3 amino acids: CANTGELFF. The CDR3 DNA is TGTGCGAACACCGGGGAGCTGTTTTTT.

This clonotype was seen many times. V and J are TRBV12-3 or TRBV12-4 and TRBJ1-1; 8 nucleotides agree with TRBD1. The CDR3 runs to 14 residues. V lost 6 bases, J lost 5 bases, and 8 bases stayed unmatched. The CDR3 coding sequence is TGTGCCAGCAGCCGAGGACAGGGAAGGACTGAAGCTTTCTTT. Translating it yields CASSRGQGRTEAFF.

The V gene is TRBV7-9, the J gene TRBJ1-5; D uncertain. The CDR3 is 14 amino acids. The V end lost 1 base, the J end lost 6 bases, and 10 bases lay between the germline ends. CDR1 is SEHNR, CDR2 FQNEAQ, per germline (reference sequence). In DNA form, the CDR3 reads TGTGCCAGCAGCTTAGGGGCAAATGGTCAGCCCCAGCATTTT. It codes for CASSLGANGQPQHF.

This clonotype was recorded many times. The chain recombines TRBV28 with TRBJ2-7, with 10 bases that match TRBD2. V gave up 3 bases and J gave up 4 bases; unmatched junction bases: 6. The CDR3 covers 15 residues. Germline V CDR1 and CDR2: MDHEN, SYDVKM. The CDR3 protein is CASSFPSGGHYEQYF. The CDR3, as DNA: TGTGCCAGCAGTTTCCCTAGCGGGGGTCATTACGAGCAGTACTTC. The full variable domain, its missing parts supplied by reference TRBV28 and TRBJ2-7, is DVKVTQSSRYLVKRTGEKVFLECVQDMDHENMFWYRQDPGLGLRLIYFSYDVKMKEKGDIPEGYSVSREKKERFSLILESASTNQTSMYLCASSFPSGGHYEQYFGPGTRLTVT.

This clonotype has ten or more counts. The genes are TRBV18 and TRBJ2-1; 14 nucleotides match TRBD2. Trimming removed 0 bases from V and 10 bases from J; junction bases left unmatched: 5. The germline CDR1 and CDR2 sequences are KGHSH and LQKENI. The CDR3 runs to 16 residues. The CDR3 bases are TGTGCCAGCTCACCACCCGGGACTAGCGGGGGTAGCGAGCAGTTCTTC. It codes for CASSPPGTSGGSEQFF.

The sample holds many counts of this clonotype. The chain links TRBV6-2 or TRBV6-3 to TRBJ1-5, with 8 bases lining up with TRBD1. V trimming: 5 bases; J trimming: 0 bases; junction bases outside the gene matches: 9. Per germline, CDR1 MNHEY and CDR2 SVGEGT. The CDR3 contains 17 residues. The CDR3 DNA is TGTGCCAGCAGTACGGGACAGGTTTTTTATAGCAATCAGCCCCAGCATTTT. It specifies CASSTGQVFYSNQPQHF.

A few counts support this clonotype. In nucleotides, the CDR3 is TGTGCCACCAGTGATCCAGGAATCGGGGAGCTGTTTTTT. This sequence encodes CATSDPGIGELFF. The chain joins TRBV24-1 to TRBJ2-2, with D hard to call. This CDR3 comprises 13 residues. Trimming took 3 bases from V and 7 from J, leaving 8 bases between them. Germline values: CDR1 KGHDR, CDR2 SFDVKD.

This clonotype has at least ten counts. In nucleotides, the CDR3 is TGTGCCAGCTGGGAGACAGGGGGTAAGGCGGATGGCTACACCTTC. Its protein product is CASWETGGKADGYTF. The V and J genes are TRBV12-3 or TRBV12-4 and TRBJ1-2, with 9 bases matching TRBD1. The CDR3 extends over 15 amino acids. V lost 8 bases and J lost 6; bases outside the gene matches: 13.

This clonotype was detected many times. The CDR3 loop is CASSLGLAQGIGELFF. CDR3 bases: TGCGCCAGCAGCTTGGGTCTAGCCCAGGGGATCGGGGAGCTGTTTTTT. The gene calls are TRBV5-1 and TRBJ2-2; D is perhaps TRBD1 (6 bases). Trimming removed 0 bases at V and 7 bases at J, with 16 bases between. The CDR3 has 16 amino acids. Germline V gives CDR1 SGHRS, CDR2 YFSETQ.

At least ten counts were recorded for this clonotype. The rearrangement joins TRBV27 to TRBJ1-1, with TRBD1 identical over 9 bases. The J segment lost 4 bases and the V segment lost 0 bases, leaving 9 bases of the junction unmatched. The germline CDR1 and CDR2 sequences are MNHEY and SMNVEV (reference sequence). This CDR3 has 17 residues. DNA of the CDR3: TGTGCCAGCAGTTTATCCTGGGACAGGGTACGTTCCACTGAAGCTTTCTTT. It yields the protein CASSLSWDRVRSTEAFF.

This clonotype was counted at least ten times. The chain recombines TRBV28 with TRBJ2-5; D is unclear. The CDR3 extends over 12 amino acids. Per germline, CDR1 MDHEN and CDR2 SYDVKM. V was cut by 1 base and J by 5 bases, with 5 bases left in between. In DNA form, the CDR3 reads TGTGCCAGCAGTTTATACCCTGAGACCCAGTACTTC. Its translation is CASSLYPETQYF. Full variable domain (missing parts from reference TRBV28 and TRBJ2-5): DVKVTQSSRYLVKRTGEKVFLECVQDMDHENMFWYRQDPGLGLRLIYFSYDVKMKEKGDIPEGYSVSREKKERFSLILESASTNQTSMYLCASSLYPETQYFGPGTRLLVL.

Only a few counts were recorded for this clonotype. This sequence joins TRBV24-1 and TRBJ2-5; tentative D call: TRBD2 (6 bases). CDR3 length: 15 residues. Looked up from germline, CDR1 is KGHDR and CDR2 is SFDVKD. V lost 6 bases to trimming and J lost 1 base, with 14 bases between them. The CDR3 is CATSNGRGFQETQYF. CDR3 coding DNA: TGTGCCACCAGTAACGGGCGGGGTTTCCAAGAGACCCAGTACTTC.

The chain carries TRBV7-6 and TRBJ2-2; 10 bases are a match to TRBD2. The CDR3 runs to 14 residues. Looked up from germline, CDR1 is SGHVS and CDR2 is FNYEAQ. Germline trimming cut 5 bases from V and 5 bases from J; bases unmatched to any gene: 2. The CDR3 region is CASSLTSGTGELFF. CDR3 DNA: TGTGCCAGCAGCCTGACTAGCGGGACCGGGGAGCTGTTTTTT.

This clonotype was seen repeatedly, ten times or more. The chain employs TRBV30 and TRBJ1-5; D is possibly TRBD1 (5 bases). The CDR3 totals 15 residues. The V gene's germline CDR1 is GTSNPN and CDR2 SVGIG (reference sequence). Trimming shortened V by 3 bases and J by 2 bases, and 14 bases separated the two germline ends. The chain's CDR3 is CAWSPPVGGNQPQHF. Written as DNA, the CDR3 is TGTGCCTGGAGCCCCCCCGTGGGGGGCAATCAGCCCCAGCATTTT.

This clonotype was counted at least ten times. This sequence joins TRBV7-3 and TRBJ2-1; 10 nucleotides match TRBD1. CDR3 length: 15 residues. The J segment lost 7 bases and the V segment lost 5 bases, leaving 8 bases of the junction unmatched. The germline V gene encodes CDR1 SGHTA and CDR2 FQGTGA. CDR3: CASSPRTGGFNEQFF. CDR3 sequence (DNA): TGTGCCAGCAGCCCGCGGACAGGGGGGTTTAATGAGCAGTTCTTC.

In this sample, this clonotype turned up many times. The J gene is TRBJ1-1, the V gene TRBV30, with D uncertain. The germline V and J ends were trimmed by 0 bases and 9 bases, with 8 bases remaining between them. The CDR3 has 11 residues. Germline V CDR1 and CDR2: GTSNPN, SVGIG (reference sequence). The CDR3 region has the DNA TGTGCCTGGAGTGTCCTTTTCCAAGCTTTCTTT. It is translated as CAWSVLFQAFF.

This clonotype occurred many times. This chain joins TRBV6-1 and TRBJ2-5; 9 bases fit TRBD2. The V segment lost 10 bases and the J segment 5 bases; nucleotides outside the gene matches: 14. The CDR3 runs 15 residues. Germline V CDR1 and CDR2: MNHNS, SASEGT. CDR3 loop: CATTRAGGPVETQYF. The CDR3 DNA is TGTGCCACTACTCGGGCGGGAGGGCCGGTTGAGACCCAGTACTTC.

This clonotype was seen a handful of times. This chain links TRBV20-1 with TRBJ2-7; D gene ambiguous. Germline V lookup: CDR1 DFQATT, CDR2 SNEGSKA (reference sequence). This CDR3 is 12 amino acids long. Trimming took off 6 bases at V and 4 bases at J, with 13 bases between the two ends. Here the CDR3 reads CSANPGDYEQYF. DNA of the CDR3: TGCAGTGCCAACCCCGGTGATTACGAGCAGTACTTC.

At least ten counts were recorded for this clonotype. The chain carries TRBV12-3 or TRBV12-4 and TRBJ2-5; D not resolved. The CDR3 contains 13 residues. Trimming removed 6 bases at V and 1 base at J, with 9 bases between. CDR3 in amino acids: CASRTGSQETQYF. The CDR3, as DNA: TGTGCCAGCAGGACCGGAAGCCAAGAGACCCAGTACTTC.

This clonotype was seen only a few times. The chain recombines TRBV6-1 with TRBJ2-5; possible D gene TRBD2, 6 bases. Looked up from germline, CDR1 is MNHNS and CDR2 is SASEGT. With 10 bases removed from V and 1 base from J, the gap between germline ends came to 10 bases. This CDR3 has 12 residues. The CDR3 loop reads CATCGAQETQYF. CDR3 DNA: TGTGCCACCTGCGGGGCCCAAGAGACCCAGTACTTC.

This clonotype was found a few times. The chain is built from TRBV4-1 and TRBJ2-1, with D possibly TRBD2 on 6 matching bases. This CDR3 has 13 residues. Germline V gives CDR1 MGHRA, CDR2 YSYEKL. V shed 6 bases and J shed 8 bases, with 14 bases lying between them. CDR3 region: CASRQPSAHEQFF. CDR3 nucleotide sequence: TGCGCCAGCAGGCAGCCTAGCGCCCATGAGCAGTTCTTC.

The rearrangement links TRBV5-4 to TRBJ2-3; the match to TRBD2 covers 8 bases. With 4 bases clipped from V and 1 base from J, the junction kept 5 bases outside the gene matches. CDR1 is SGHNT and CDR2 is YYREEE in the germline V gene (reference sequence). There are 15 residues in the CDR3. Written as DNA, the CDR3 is TGTGCCAGCAGCCGGGGGGGGGATGGCACAGATACGCAGTATTTT. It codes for CASSRGGDGTDTQYF.

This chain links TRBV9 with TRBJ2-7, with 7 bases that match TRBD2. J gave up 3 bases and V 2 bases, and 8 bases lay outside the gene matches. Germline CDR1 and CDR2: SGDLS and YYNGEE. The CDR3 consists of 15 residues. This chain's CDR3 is CASSVGGETVYEQYF. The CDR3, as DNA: TGTGCCAGCAGCGTGGGAGGGGAAACGGTCTACGAGCAGTACTTC. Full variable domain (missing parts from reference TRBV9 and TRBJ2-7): DSGVTQTPKHLITATGQRVTLRCSPRSGDLSVYWYQQSLDQGLQFLIQYYNGEERAKGNILERFSAQQFPDLHSELNLSSLELGDSALYFCASSVGGETVYEQYFGPGTRLTVT.

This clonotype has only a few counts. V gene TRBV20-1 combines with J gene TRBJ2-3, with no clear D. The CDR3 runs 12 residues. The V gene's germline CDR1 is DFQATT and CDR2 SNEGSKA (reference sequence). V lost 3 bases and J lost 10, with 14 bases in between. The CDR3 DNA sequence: TGCAGTGCTAGGCCACTAACCCGCCCGCAGTATTTT. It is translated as CSARPLTRPQYF.

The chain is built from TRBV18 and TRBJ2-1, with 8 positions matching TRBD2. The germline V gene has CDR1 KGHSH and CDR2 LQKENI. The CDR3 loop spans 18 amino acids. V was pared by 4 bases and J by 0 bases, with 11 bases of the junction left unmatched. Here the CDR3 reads CASSRGPPSGSSYNEQFF. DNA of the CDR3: TGTGCCAGCTCACGAGGACCACCAAGCGGGAGCTCCTACAATGAGCAGTTCTTC.